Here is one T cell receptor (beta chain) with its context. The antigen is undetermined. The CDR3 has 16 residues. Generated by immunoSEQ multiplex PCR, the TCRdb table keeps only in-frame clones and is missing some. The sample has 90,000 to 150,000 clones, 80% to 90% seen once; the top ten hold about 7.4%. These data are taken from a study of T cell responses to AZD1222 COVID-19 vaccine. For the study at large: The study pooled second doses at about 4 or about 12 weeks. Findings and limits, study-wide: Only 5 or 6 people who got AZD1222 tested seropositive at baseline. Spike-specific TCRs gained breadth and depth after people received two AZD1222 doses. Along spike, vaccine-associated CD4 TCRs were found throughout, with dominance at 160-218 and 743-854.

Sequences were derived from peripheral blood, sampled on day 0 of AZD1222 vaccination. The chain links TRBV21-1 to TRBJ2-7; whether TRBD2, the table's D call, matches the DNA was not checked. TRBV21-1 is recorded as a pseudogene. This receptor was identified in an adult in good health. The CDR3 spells CASSESRDCRPYEQYF. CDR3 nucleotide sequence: TGTGCCAGCAGCGAGAGTCGGGACTGCCGGCCCTACGAGCAGTACTTC.